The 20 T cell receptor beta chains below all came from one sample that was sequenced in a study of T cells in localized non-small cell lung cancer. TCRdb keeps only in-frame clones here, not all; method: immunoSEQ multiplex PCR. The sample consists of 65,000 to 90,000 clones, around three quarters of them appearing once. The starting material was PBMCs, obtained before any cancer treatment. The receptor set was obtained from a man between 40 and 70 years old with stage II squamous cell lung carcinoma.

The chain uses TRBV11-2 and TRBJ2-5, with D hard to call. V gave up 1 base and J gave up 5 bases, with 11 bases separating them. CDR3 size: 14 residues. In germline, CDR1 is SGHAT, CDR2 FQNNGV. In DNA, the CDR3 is TGTGCCAGCAGCTTAGTAACTTTGGAGGAGACCCAGTACTTC. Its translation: CASSLVTLEETQYF.

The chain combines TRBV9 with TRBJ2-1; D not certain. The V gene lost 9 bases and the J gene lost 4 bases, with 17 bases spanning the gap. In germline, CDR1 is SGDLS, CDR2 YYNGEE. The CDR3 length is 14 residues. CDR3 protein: CAKPRARLYNEQFF. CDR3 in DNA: TGTGCCAAGCCCCGGGCGCGCCTATACAATGAGCAGTTCTTC.

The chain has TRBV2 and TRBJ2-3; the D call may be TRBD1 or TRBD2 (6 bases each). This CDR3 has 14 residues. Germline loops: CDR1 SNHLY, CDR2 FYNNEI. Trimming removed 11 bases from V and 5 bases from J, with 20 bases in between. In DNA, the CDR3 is TGTGCCCGCCCCAGGGCCGGAGGGGGAGATACGCAGTATTTT. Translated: CARPRAGGGDTQYF. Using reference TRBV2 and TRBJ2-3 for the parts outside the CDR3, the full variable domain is EPEVTQTPSHQVTQMGQEVILRCVPISNHLYFYWYRQILGQKVEFLVSFYNNEISEKSEIFDDQFSVERPDGSNFTLKIRSTKLEDSAMYFCARPRAGGGDTQYFGPGTRLTVL.

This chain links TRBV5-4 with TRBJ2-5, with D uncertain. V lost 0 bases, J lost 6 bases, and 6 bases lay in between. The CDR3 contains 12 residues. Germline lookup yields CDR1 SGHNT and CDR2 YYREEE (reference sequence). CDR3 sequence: CASSLDRQTQYF. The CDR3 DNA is TGTGCCAGCAGCTTGGACAGACAGACCCAGTACTTC.

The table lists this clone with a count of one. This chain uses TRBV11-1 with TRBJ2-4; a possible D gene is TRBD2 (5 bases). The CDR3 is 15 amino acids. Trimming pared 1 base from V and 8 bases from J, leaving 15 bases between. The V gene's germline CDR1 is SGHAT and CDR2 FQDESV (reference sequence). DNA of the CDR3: TGTGCCAGCAGCTTAGGCGGCGGGCGCCAGCACATTCAGTACTTC. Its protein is CASSLGGGRQHIQYF.

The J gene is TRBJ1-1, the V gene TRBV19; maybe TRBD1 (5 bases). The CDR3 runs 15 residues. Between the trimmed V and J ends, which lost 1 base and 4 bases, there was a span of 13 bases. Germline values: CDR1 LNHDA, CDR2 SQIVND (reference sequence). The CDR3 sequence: CASSIASGAFTEAFF. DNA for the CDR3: TGTGCCAGTAGTATAGCCTCCGGGGCCTTCACTGAAGCTTTCTTT.

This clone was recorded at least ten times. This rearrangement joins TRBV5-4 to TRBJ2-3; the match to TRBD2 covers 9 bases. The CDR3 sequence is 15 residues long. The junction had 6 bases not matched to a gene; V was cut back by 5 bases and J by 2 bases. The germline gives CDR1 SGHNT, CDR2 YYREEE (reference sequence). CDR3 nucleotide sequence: TGTGCCAGCAGTCGAGCGGGAGGCATCACAGATACGCAGTATTTT. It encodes CASSRAGGITDTQYF. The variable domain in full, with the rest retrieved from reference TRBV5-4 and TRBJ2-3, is ETGVTQSPTHLIKTRGQQVTLRCSSQSGHNTVSWYQQALGQGPQFIFQYYREEENGRGNFPPRFSGLQFPNYSSELNVNALELDDSALYLCASSRAGGITDTQYFGPGTRLTVL.

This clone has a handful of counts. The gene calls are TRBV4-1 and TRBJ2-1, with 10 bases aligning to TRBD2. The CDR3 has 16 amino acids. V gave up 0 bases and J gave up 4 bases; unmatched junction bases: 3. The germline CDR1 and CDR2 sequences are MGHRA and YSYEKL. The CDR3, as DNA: TGCGCCAGCAGCCAAGATACTAGCGGGAAATACAATGAGCAGTTCTTC. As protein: CASSQDTSGKYNEQFF.

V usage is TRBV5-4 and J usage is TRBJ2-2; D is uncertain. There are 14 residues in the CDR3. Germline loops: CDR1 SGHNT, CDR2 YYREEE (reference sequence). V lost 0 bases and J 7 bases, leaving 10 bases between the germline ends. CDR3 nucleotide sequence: TGTGCCAGCAGCTTGGCGGCGTCGGGCGGGGAGCTGTTTTTT. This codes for CASSLAASGGELFF.

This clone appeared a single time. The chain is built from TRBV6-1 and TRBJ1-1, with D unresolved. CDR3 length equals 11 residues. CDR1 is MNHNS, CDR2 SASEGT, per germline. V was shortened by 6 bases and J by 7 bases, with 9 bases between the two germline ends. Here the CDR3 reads CASREKIEAFF. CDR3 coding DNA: TGTGCCAGCAGGGAGAAAATTGAAGCTTTCTTT.

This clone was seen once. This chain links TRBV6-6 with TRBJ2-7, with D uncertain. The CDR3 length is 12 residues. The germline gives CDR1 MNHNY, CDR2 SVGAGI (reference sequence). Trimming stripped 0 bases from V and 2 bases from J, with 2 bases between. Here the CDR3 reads CASSYSTYEQYF. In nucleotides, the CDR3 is TGTGCCAGCAGTTACTCTACCTACGAGCAGTACTTC.

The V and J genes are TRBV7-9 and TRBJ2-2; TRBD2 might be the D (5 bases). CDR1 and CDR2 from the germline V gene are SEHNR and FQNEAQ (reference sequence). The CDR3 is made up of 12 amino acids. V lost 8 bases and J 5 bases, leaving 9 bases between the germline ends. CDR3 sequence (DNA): TGTGCCAGCGTTCGGGGAACCGGGGAGCTGTTTTTT. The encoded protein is CASVRGTGELFF. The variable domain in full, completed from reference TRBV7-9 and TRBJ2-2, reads DTGVSQNPRHKITKRGQNVTFRCDPISEHNRLYWYRQTLGQGPEFLTYFQNEAQLEKSRLLSDRFSAERPKGSFSTLEIQRTEQGDSAMYLCASVRGTGELFFGEGSRLTVL.

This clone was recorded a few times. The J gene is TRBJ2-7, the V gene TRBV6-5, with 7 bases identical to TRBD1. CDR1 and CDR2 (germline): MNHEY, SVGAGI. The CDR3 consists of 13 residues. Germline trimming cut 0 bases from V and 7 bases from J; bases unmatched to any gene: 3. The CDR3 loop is CASSYSTGWEQYF. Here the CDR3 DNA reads TGTGCCAGCAGTTACTCGACAGGGTGGGAGCAGTACTTC.

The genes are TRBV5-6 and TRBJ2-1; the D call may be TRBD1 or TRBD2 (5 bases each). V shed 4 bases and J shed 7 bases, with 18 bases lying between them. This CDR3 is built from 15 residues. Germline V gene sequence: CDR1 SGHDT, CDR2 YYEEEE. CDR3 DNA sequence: TGTGCCAGCAGCCCACTGGGACCTCAAATGAATGAGCAGTTCTTC. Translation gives CASSPLGPQMNEQFF.

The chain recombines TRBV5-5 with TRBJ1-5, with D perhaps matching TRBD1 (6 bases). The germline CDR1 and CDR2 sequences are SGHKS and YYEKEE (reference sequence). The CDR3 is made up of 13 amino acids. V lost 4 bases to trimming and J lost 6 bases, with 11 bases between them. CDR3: CASSPGGGQPQHF. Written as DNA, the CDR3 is TGTGCCAGCAGCCCGGGAGGGGGTCAGCCCCAGCATTTT. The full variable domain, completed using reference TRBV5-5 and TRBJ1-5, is DAGVTQSPTHLIKTRGQQVTLRCSPISGHKSVSWYQQVLGQGPQFIFQYYEKEERGRGNFPDRFSARQFPNYSSELNVNALLLGDSALYLCASSPGGGQPQHFGDGTRLSIL.

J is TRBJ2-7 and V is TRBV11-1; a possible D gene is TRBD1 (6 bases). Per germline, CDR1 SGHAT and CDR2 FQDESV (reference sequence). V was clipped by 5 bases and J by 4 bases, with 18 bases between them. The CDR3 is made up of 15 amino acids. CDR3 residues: CASSIHRDTYYEQYF. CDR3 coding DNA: TGTGCCAGCAGCATCCACCGGGACACGTATTACGAGCAGTACTTC.

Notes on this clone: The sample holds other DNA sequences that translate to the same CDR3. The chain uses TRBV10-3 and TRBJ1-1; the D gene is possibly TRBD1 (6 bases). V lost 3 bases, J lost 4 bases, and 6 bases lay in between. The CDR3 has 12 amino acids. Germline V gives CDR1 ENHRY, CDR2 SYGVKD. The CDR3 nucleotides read TGTGCCATCAGTGAAGGGGGCACTGAAGCTTTCTTT. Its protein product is CAISEGGTEAFF.

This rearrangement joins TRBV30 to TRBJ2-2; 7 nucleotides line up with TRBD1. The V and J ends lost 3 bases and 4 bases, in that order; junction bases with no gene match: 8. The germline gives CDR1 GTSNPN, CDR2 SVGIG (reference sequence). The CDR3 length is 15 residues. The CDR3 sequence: CAWRRTGLGTGELFF. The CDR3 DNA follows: TGTGCCTGGAGACGGACAGGACTGGGCACCGGGGAGCTGTTTTTT.

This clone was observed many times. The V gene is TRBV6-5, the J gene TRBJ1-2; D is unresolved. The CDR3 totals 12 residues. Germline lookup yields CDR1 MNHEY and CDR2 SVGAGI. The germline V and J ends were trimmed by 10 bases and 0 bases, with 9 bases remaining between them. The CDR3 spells CATRQTNYGYTF. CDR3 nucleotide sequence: TGTGCCACCCGACAAACTAACTATGGCTACACCTTC.

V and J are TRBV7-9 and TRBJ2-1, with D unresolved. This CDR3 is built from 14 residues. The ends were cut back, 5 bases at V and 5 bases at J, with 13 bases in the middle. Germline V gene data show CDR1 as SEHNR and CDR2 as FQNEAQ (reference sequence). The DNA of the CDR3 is TGTGCCAGCAGCCCCTCCGGGCAGAACAATGAGCAGTTCTTC. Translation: CASSPSGQNNEQFF.